A single sample is the source of the 16 T cell receptor beta chains below, sequenced in a study of T-cell memory formation after mild COVID-19. A single record per CDR3 protein comes from TCRdb applying MiXCR to the 5' RACE reads. The sample has nearly 250,000 distinct CDR3 sequences, approximately 15% seen once. The sample consisted of PBMCs or a T cell subset sorted from them (not recorded which). Source of these receptors: an adult woman who had mild COVID-19 (a few samples of this study predate the infection). Cell type and time point are not known.

The CDR3 reads CASTFLQGGTDTQYF. CDR3 nucleotide sequence: TGTGCCAGCACCTTCTTACAGGGAGGCACAGATACGCAGTATTTT. The V call is TRBV5-4, the J call TRBJ2-3; a possible D gene is TRBD1 (6 bases). The length of the CDR3 is 15 residues. Germline CDR1 and CDR2: SGHNT and YYREEE (reference sequence). Trimming left V 6 bases short and J 1 base short, with 15 bases between.

The rearrangement joins TRBV7-8 to TRBJ1-1; possibly TRBD1 for D (5 bases). In germline, CDR1 is SGHVS, CDR2 FQNEAQ. V was cut by 3 bases and J by 4 bases, with 21 bases left in between. This CDR3 spans 17 amino acids. CDR3 sequence reads: CASSFRVRRDRVTEAFF. As DNA, the CDR3 is TGTGCCAGCAGCTTTAGGGTCCGGAGGGACCGGGTCACTGAAGCTTTCTTT.

The genes are TRBV23-1 and TRBJ2-5; 7 bases are a match to TRBD2. TRBV23-1 counts as an open reading frame of uncertain function. J lost 4 bases, V lost 0 bases, and 8 bases had no gene match. The CDR3 totals 16 residues. In nucleotides, the CDR3 is TGCGCCAGCAGTCAATCCTCGCCAGGGAGGGGAGAGACCCAGTACTTC. This codes for CASSQSSPGRGETQYF.

The table lists this clonotype with a few counts. J is TRBJ2-7 and V is TRBV6-5, with 9 bases lining up with TRBD1. CDR1 and CDR2 (germline): MNHEY, SVGAGI. The junction had 6 bases not matched to a gene; V was cut back by 3 bases and J by 6 bases. The CDR3 is 14 amino acids. The CDR3 is CASSYDRGIGEQYF. In DNA, the CDR3 is TGTGCCAGCAGTTATGACAGGGGGATCGGCGAGCAGTACTTC.

The table lists this clonotype with a few counts. This chain joins TRBV4-3 and TRBJ2-2; 9 bases fit TRBD2. Germline V gives CDR1 LGHNA, CDR2 YSLEER. The V segment lost 1 base and the J segment 6 bases; nucleotides outside the gene matches: 9. This CDR3 comprises 17 residues. The CDR3 DNA sequence: TGCGCCAGCAGCCAAGTAGGAAGCGGGAGGACCTCCGGGGAGCTGTTTTTT. Translating it yields CASSQVGSGRTSGELFF.

This clonotype was recorded once. The gene calls are TRBV5-1 and TRBJ1-2; D is possibly TRBD1 (5 bases). V was pared by 0 bases and J by 3 bases, with 18 bases between. Germline assignment: CDR1 SGHRS and CDR2 YFSETQ. The CDR3 is 17 residues long. Here the CDR3 reads CASSLDITRGLHYGYTF. CDR3 coding DNA: TGCGCCAGCAGCTTGGACATAACGAGGGGCCTCCACTATGGCTACACCTTC.

This chain links TRBV18 with TRBJ2-7; 11 nucleotides line up with TRBD2. V gave up 6 bases and J gave up 5 bases; unmatched junction bases: 9. This CDR3 has 15 residues. The V gene's germline CDR1 is KGHSH and CDR2 LQKENI. CDR3 amino acids: CASSPSSGRIHEQYF. In DNA form, the CDR3 reads TGTGCCAGCTCTCCATCTAGCGGGAGGATCCACGAGCAGTACTTC.

The chain uses TRBV20-1 and TRBJ2-2; 7 nucleotides align to TRBD1. After removal of 5 bases from V and 7 bases from J, the junction contained 10 bases not matched to a gene. This CDR3 is built from 14 residues. Germline loops: CDR1 DFQATT, CDR2 SNEGSKA (reference sequence). The CDR3 region is CSAFRGKEGGELFF. In DNA, the CDR3 is TGCAGTGCTTTCAGGGGGAAGGAAGGCGGGGAGCTGTTTTTT.

This clonotype was found a few times. The chain is built from TRBV5-5 and TRBJ2-7; TRBD1 aligns across 7 bases. The CDR3 extends over 15 amino acids. In germline, CDR1 is SGHKS, CDR2 YYEKEE (reference sequence). V trimming: 4 bases; J trimming: 4 bases; junction bases outside the gene matches: 11. CDR3 sequence reads: CASSASPQGVYEQYF. The CDR3 nucleotides are TGTGCCAGCAGCGCGAGCCCTCAGGGGGTGTACGAGCAGTACTTC.

This clonotype has just a few counts. The V and J genes are TRBV24-1 and TRBJ2-1, with a tentative D call TRBD2 (7 bases). Germline values: CDR1 KGHDR, CDR2 SFDVKD. Trimming stripped 7 bases from V and 4 bases from J, with 19 bases between. This CDR3 is 16 amino acids long. The CDR3 region has the DNA TGTGCCACCAGCGGCTCTGAGCGGGGACATTACAATGAGCAGTTCTTC. Translation: CATSGSERGHYNEQFF.

The chain is built from TRBV4-1 and TRBJ2-1; the match to TRBD2 covers 7 bases. There are 16 residues in the CDR3. J lost 7 bases, V lost 0 bases, and 9 bases had no gene match. From germline, CDR1 is MGHRA and CDR2 YSYEKL. The CDR3 region is CASSQDFVPGRNEQFF. CDR3 DNA sequence: TGCGCCAGCAGCCAAGATTTCGTCCCCGGGAGGAATGAGCAGTTCTTC.

The V call is TRBV5-1, the J call TRBJ2-6; D ambiguous. The V end was cut by 4 bases, the J end by 3 bases, with 5 bases between. This CDR3 comprises 13 residues. Germline CDR1 and CDR2: SGHRS and YFSETQ. The CDR3 nucleotides are TGCGCCAGCAGCCGTGGTGGGGCCAACGTCCTGACTTTC. Protein: CASSRGGANVLTF.

This clonotype was seen a few times. The chain has TRBV20-1 and TRBJ2-1; 10 nucleotides agree with TRBD2. V shed 6 bases, J shed 7 bases, and the junction held 3 bases outside the gene matches. The CDR3 is 12 residues long. Germline V lookup: CDR1 DFQATT, CDR2 SNEGSKA (reference sequence). The CDR3 spells CSAAGGPNEQFF. As DNA, the CDR3 is TGCAGTGCAGCGGGAGGGCCGAATGAGCAGTTCTTC.

In its sample, this clonotype was seen a few times. This chain links TRBV6-6 with TRBJ1-2; 7 nucleotides match TRBD1. With V trimmed by 2 bases and J by 3 bases, 6 bases remained unmatched. The CDR3 runs to 15 residues. Per germline, CDR1 MNHNY and CDR2 SVGAGI (reference sequence). The CDR3 sequence: CASSYPAGGDYGYTF. The CDR3 region has the DNA TGTGCCAGCAGTTACCCGGCAGGGGGAGACTATGGCTACACCTTC.

The chain recombines TRBV4-2 with TRBJ2-1, with TRBD2 identical over 8 bases. The germline V gene has CDR1 LGHNA and CDR2 YNFKEQ. This CDR3 is built from 17 residues. J gave up 6 bases and V 0 bases, and 10 bases lay outside the gene matches. CDR3 protein: CASSQENGRARGNEQFF. CDR3 DNA: TGTGCCAGCAGCCAAGAAAACGGGAGGGCAAGGGGCAATGAGCAGTTCTTC.

The V gene is TRBV19, the J gene TRBJ1-6; D gene ambiguous. In germline, CDR1 is LNHDA, CDR2 SQIVND (reference sequence). This CDR3 region has 13 residues. V lost 9 bases to trimming and J lost 7 bases, with 13 bases between them. CDR3 coding DNA: TGTGCCAGCCAGGACCAGAGGAATTCACCCCTCCACTTT. Its translation: CASQDQRNSPLHF.